These T cell receptor beta chains were read from a single sample in a study of cytomegalovirus exposure and HLA in healthy donors. Profiling relied on immunoSEQ multiplex PCR, and the TCRdb table lists in-frame clones only, not all of them. The sample holds 150,000 to 200,000 clones, 75% to 90% seen once. Sequencing was done on a sample of PBMCs. These receptors were taken from a man younger than 35 in good health and CMV-seropositive. Both conserved end residues are part of each CDR3. A D gene is named only where the DNA matches it firmly. Part of the rows lack a size; the others show once, few, many or a class for expanded clones.

abundance	v_gene	d_gene	j_gene	CDR3aa	CDR3nt
NA	TRBV7-8	TRBD2	TRBJ2-3	CASSLAGTSLDTQYF	TGTGCCAGCAGCTTAGCGGGGACTAGTTTGGATACGCAGTATTTT
NA	TRBV29-1	NA	TRBJ1-3	CSVTGQGNTIYF	TGCAGCGTTACAGGGCAGGGAAACACCATATATTTT
NA	TRBV5-1	TRBD1	TRBJ2-2	CASSFGTGLLTGELFF	TGCGCCAGCAGCTTTGGGACAGGGTTACTTACCGGGGAGCTGTTTTTT
few	TRBV10-2	NA	TRBJ1-2	CASNDPNRDPGRGYTF	TGCGCCAGCAACGACCCCAACAGAGATCCCGGCCGTGGCTACACCTTC
NA	TRBV13	NA	TRBJ2-3	CASSPLWGLSSTDTQYF	TGTGCCAGCAGCCCCTTATGGGGGCTATCTAGCACAGATACGCAGTATTTT
NA	TRBV30	NA	TRBJ1-4	CAWSRGSAEKLFF	TGTGCCTGGAGTCGCGGGTCGGCGGAAAAACTGTTTTTT
NA	TRBV12-5	NA	TRBJ2-7	CASGLATDRIYEQYF	TGTGCTAGTGGTTTGGCCACCGACAGGATCTACGAGCAGTACTTC
few	TRBV10-3	TRBD1	TRBJ1-1	CAISEMGQGNTEAFF	TGTGCCATCAGTGAGATGGGACAGGGGAACACTGAAGCTTTCTTT
NA	TRBV6-6	TRBD1	TRBJ2-3	CASSDPGQGLDTQYF	TGTGCCAGCAGTGACCCGGGACAGGGTTTAGATACGCAGTATTTT
NA	TRBV7-9	TRBD2	TRBJ2-7	CSSSFPSGEGEQYF	TGTTCCAGCAGCTTTCCCTCTGGGGAGGGCGAGCAGTACTTC
NA	TRBV5-1	TRBD1	TRBJ1-4	CASSLGSGTVNEKLFF	TGCGCCAGCAGCTTGGGCTCCGGGACAGTTAATGAAAAACTGTTTTTT
NA	TRBV21-1	NA	TRBJ1-1	CASSKEVAVNTEAFF	TGTGCCAGCAGCAAAGAGGTGGCGGTGAACACTGAAGCTTTCTTT
NA	TRBV6-1	NA	TRBJ2-7	CASSEAILVEQYF	TGTGCCAGCAGTGAAGCCATCCTAGTAGAGCAGTACTTC
once	TRBV7-9	TRBD1	TRBJ2-5	CASSLTGQGQTQYF	TGTGCCAGCAGCTTGACAGGACAGGGTCAGACCCAGTACTTC
NA	TRBV2	NA	TRBJ2-6	CASSAQNSGANVLTF	TGTGCCAGCAGTGCTCAGAACTCTGGGGCCAACGTCCTGACTTTC
once	TRBV7-2	NA	TRBJ2-1	CASSLVGGAGQFF	TGTGCCAGCAGCTTAGTTGGGGGGGCCGGGCAGTTCTTC
NA	TRBV4-3	TRBD1	TRBJ2-7	CASSQEGQGEDEQYF	TGCGCCAGCAGCCAAGAAGGACAGGGGGAAGACGAGCAGTACTTC
NA	TRBV5-6	TRBD2	TRBJ2-3	CASSLLRGGYTDTQYF	TGTGCCAGCAGCTTGTTGCGGGGGGGGTACACAGATACGCAGTATTTT
NA	TRBV6-5	TRBD1	TRBJ2-2	CASRRETGTGELFF	TGTGCCAGCAGGAGAGAGACAGGGACCGGGGAGCTGTTTTTT
NA	TRBV6-6	NA	TRBJ1-3	CASTPGGDTIYF	TGTGCCAGCACCCCGGGGGGGGACACCATATATTTT
NA	TRBV19	NA	TRBJ1-1	CASSILREFGTEAFF	TGTGCCAGTAGCATCCTCCGGGAGTTTGGGACTGAAGCTTTCTTT
few	TRBV10-3	TRBD2	TRBJ2-1	CAIASSGGAHNEQFF	TGTGCCATAGCGTCTAGCGGGGGGGCCCACAATGAGCAGTTCTTC
NA	TRBV27	TRBD2	TRBJ2-4	CASSENLAETAKNIQYF	TGTGCCAGCAGTGAAAACCTAGCGGAAACTGCCAAAAACATTCAGTACTTC
NA	TRBV20-1	NA	TRBJ1-1	CSATGNTEAFF	TGCAGTGCTACCGGGAACACTGAAGCTTTCTTT
NA	TRBV5-1	NA	TRBJ2-5	CASSVDSETQYF	TGCGCCAGCAGCGTTGACAGCGAGACCCAGTACTTC
many	TRBV4-3	NA	TRBJ1-2	CASSHERNYGYTF	TGCGCCAGCAGCCATGAGAGGAACTATGGCTACACCTTC
NA	TRBV7-9	NA	TRBJ2-7	CASSPDRWLQYF	TGTGCCAGCAGTCCCGACAGGTGGCTGCAGTACTTC
NA	TRBV5-4	TRBD1	TRBJ2-5	CASSWGQSQETQYF	TGTGCCAGCAGCTGGGGACAGAGTCAAGAGACCCAGTACTTC
NA	TRBV14	NA	TRBJ2-7	CASSQGIGESYEQYF	TGTGCCAGCAGCCAAGGGATCGGGGAGTCCTACGAGCAGTACTTC
NA	TRBV27	NA	TRBJ1-3	CASSFGGSGNTIYF	TGTGCCAGCAGTTTTGGAGGATCTGGAAACACCATATATTTT
once	TRBV7-8	NA	TRBJ1-3	CASSLALRREDTIYF	TGTGCCAGCAGCTTAGCGCTCAGGAGGGAGGACACCATATATTTT
NA	TRBV10-1	TRBD2	TRBJ2-1	CASSRLAGGINKDNEQFF	TGCGCCAGCAGCCGACTAGCGGGGGGCATAAACAAAGACAATGAGCAGTTCTTC
once	TRBV12-5	TRBD2	TRBJ2-1	CASGPPMSGGVDNEQFF	TGTGCTAGTGGCCCTCCGATGAGCGGGGGGGTCGACAATGAGCAGTTCTTC
few	TRBV5-6	NA	TRBJ1-6	CASSQFNSPLHF	TGTGCCAGCAGCCAGTTTAATTCACCCCTCCACTTT
NA	TRBV11-2	NA	TRBJ2-7	CASSLSPGQFSYEQYF	TGTGCCAGCAGCTTATCCCCTGGACAGTTCTCCTACGAGCAGTACTTC
once	TRBV5-6	NA	TRBJ1-2	CASSPLGGPGKDGYTF	TGTGCCAGCAGCCCCCTTGGTGGGCCAGGGAAAGATGGCTACACCTTC
NA	TRBV4-1	TRBD1	TRBJ1-2	CASSHPGQGARYGYTF	TGCGCCAGCAGCCACCCCGGACAGGGGGCGCGGTATGGCTACACCTTC
NA	TRBV5-4	TRBD1	TRBJ1-2	CASSRQGISRGYTF	TGTGCCAGCAGCCGACAGGGGATTTCTAGAGGGTACACCTTC
NA	TRBV10-3	NA	TRBJ2-7	CAKNAGGTAGLYEQYF	TGTGCCAAGAACGCGGGCGGGACAGCCGGACTATACGAGCAGTACTTC
NA	TRBV18	NA	TRBJ2-5	CASSPKNGREETQYF	TGTGCCAGCTCACCAAAAAACGGCAGGGAAGAGACCCAGTACTTC
NA	TRBV10-1	TRBD1	TRBJ2-5	CASSSDRTQETQYF	TGCGCCAGCAGTTCGGACAGGACCCAAGAGACCCAGTACTTC
NA	TRBV6-4	TRBD2	TRBJ2-1	CASSDSIGRGSGGAYNEQFF	TGTGCCAGCAGTGACAGTATTGGCAGGGGAAGCGGGGGTGCCTACAATGAGCAGTTCTTC
NA	TRBV9	NA	TRBJ1-1	CASSVSPGLMNTEAFF	TGTGCCAGCAGCGTAAGTCCAGGGTTGATGAACACTGAAGCTTTCTTT
NA	TRBV30	NA	TRBJ1-4	CAWKGGAAEKLFF	TGTGCCTGGAAGGGGGGGGCCGCTGAAAAACTGTTTTTT
NA	TRBV2	NA	TRBJ2-2	CASSEQTGPGELFF	TGTGCCAGCAGTGAGCAAACAGGGCCCGGGGAGCTGTTTTTT
NA	TRBV7-9	NA	TRBJ1-1	CSSSLVSGVLGTEAFF	TGTTCCAGCAGCTTAGTATCGGGGGTATTGGGCACTGAAGCTTTCTTT
NA	TRBV5-1	TRBD1	TRBJ2-1	CASSYGQGVNEQFF	TGCGCCAGCAGCTACGGACAGGGTGTGAATGAGCAGTTCTTC
NA	TRBV7-9	NA	TRBJ2-7	CASSLDAFEQYF	TGTGCCAGCAGCTTAGATGCGTTCGAGCAGTACTTC
NA	TRBV2	TRBD1	TRBJ2-3	CASSADRGFGTQYF	TGTGCCAGCAGTGCGGACAGGGGGTTTGGTACGCAGTATTTT
NA	TRBV19	TRBD1	TRBJ1-2	CASSIELGTGSGYTF	TGTGCCAGTAGTATAGAACTCGGGACAGGGTCTGGCTACACCTTC
NA	TRBV11-2	NA	TRBJ2-3	CASSFLGGAHGDDTQYF	TGTGCCAGCAGCTTTCTCGGAGGGGCCCACGGGGACGATACGCAGTATTTT
NA	TRBV5-6	NA	TRBJ2-7	CASSPSGSGYEQYF	TGTGCCAGCAGCCCAAGCGGCTCGGGCTACGAGCAGTACTTC